The entry below describes one T cell receptor (beta chain). V was cut by 0 bases and J by 2 bases, with 12 bases left in between. Germline V CDR1 and CDR2: SGHKS, YYEKEE (reference sequence). The CDR3 is 16 amino acids. This record comes from a study of OX40 agonist ivuxolimab in advanced cancers. As for the study in general: Head and neck, renal cell, melanoma or hepatocellular carcinoma were the cancers that dose-escalation patients had.

TCRdb keeps only in-frame clones here, not all; method: immunoSEQ multiplex PCR. The table lists 70,000 to 90,000 clones, under 95% of them singletons. The specimen was CD4+ or CD8+ T cells sorted from blood, collected in a trial of the OX40 agonist ivuxolimab. J is TRBJ2-1 and V is TRBV5-5; tentatively, D is TRBD2 (6 bases). This clonotype was sampled from an adult with an advanced solid tumor such as melanoma, head and neck, liver or kidney cancer. CDR3 in DNA: TGTGCCAGCAGCTTGGCCGGGGGTTCTCCCTACAATGAGCAGTTCTTC. Its translation: CASSLAGGSPYNEQFF.